A single sample gave rise to the 26 T cell receptor beta chains below, sequenced in a study of T cell changes during pregnancy in multiple sclerosis. This table comes from immunoSEQ multiplex PCR, and its TCRdb copy is limited to in-frame clones, with some not included. The sample includes around 96,000 clones, roughly 91% of them seen just once. The sequencing used peripheral blood, collected in the first trimester of pregnancy. These TCRs come from a female donor with multiple sclerosis, enrolled in a pregnancy study.

This clone came up once. This sequence joins TRBV4-1 and TRBJ2-2, with 10 bases lining up with TRBD2. J lost 7 bases, V lost 1 base, and 6 bases had no gene match. CDR1 is MGHRA, CDR2 YSYEKL, per germline. The CDR3 covers 16 residues. This CDR3 is CASSQASGGADGELFF. The CDR3 DNA reads TGCGCCAGCAGCCAAGCCAGCGGGGGGGCGGACGGGGAGCTGTTTTTT.

The V call is TRBV2, the J call TRBJ1-2; D is undetermined. Looked up from germline, CDR1 is SNHLY and CDR2 is FYNNEI. This CDR3 has 14 residues. V shed 3 bases and J shed 0 bases, with 8 bases lying between them. This chain's CDR3 is CASSDTRTNYGYTF. For the CDR3, the DNA is TGTGCCAGCAGTGATACAAGAACTAACTATGGCTACACCTTC.

The sample holds one count of this clone. The gene calls are TRBV7-8 and TRBJ2-1; 11 nucleotides match TRBD2. With V trimmed by 3 bases and J by 8 bases, 12 bases remained unmatched. CDR1 is SGHVS, CDR2 FQNEAQ, per germline. The CDR3 has 17 residues. The DNA for the CDR3 is TGTGCCAGCAGCTTTAGCGGGGGGGCTAGAGGTTCAGATGAGCAGTTCTTC. This gives the protein CASSFSGGARGSDEQFF.

This sequence joins TRBV13 and TRBJ1-1; D is perhaps TRBD1 (5 bases). There are 13 residues in the CDR3. The V gene's germline CDR1 is PRHDT and CDR2 FYEKMQ (reference sequence). V lost 5 bases, J lost 11 bases, and 18 bases lay in between. The CDR3 region is CASSPRRDRRAFF. The CDR3 region has the DNA TGTGCCAGCAGCCCGCGGAGGGACCGACGGGCTTTCTTT.

V gene TRBV29-1 combines with J gene TRBJ1-2; 7 nucleotides match TRBD1. The J segment lost 7 bases and the V segment lost 6 bases, leaving 14 bases of the junction unmatched. Germline lookup yields CDR1 SQVTM and CDR2 ANQGSEA. The CDR3 is made up of 14 amino acids. In nucleotides, the CDR3 is TGCAGCGTCCCCCTCGATGACAGGGAAGGTGGCTACACCTTC. This gives the protein CSVPLDDREGGYTF.

The rearrangement uses TRBV15 and TRBJ2-4; D may be TRBD1 (5 bases). This CDR3 spans 17 amino acids. Germline CDR1 reads LNHNV; CDR2 reads YYDKDF (reference sequence). V lost 0 bases and J lost 0, with 12 bases in between. The CDR3 DNA reads TGTGCCACCAGCAGAGATTGGCAGGGTAGAGCCAAAAACATTCAGTACTTC. It codes for CATSRDWQGRAKNIQYF.

The V and J genes are TRBV27 and TRBJ1-4; no definite D call. CDR1 and CDR2 (germline): MNHEY, SMNVEV (reference sequence). This CDR3 is built from 16 residues. Trimming shortened V by 5 bases and J by 7 bases, and 20 bases separated the two germline ends. The CDR3 DNA sequence: TGTGCCAGCAGTGCAAACCGGGTCGTGGTTGGTGAAAAACTGTTTTTT. Translation gives CASSANRVVVGEKLFF.

The V call is TRBV2, the J call TRBJ2-3, with D perhaps matching TRBD1 (5 bases). The germline gives CDR1 SNHLY, CDR2 FYNNEI. Trimming stripped 9 bases from V and 2 bases from J, with 9 bases between. This CDR3 has 12 residues. The CDR3 is CARGVYTDTQYF. The CDR3 DNA follows: TGTGCCAGAGGGGTTTACACAGATACGCAGTATTTT.

The chain uses TRBV27 and TRBJ2-2; TRBD1 might be the D (6 bases). V gave up 6 bases and J gave up 4 bases, with 12 bases separating them. Germline loops: CDR1 MNHEY, CDR2 SMNVEV (reference sequence). The CDR3 length is 14 residues. Written as DNA, the CDR3 is TGTGCCAGCAGGGTAATAGGGGGCACCGGGGAGCTGTTTTTT. This codes for CASRVIGGTGELFF.

The rearrangement uses TRBV6-5 and TRBJ1-5; 10 bases match TRBD1. The CDR3 sequence is 15 residues long. V dropped 6 bases and J dropped 8; count of bases not matched to a gene: 10. Germline assignment: CDR1 MNHEY and CDR2 SVGAGI. This CDR3 is CASRPGQGRREPQHF. The CDR3, as DNA: TGTGCCAGCAGACCGGGACAGGGGAGAAGGGAGCCCCAGCATTTT.

The chain's CDR3 is CATSTDRLPQETQYF. CDR3 nucleotide sequence: TGTGCCACCAGCACCGACCGACTACCACAAGAGACCCAGTACTTC. V gene TRBV15 combines with J gene TRBJ2-5; D may be TRBD2 (5 bases). V was cut by 4 bases and J by 2 bases, with 14 bases left in between. The CDR3 covers 15 residues. Germline lookup yields CDR1 LNHNV and CDR2 YYDKDF (reference sequence).

The rearrangement links TRBV7-8 to TRBJ1-2; perhaps TRBD1 as D (6 bases). CDR3 size: 13 residues. Germline V gives CDR1 SGHVS, CDR2 FQNEAQ. Trimming took 5 bases from V and 3 from J, leaving 10 bases between them. The DNA of the CDR3 is TGTGCCAGCAGCCCACAGGGTCACTATGGCTACACCTTC. This gives the protein CASSPQGHYGYTF.

The chain links TRBV27 to TRBJ2-1, with no clear D. This CDR3 has 12 amino acids. Germline V gene sequence: CDR1 MNHEY, CDR2 SMNVEV (reference sequence). V lost 6 bases and J lost 7, with 10 bases in between. The CDR3: CASSDSWNEQFF. The CDR3, as DNA: TGTGCCAGCAGCGATAGCTGGAATGAGCAGTTCTTC.

The chain recombines TRBV11-2 with TRBJ2-1, with 7 bases matching TRBD2. CDR3 length equals 17 residues. V was pared by 1 base and J by 3 bases, with 9 bases of the junction left unmatched. Germline V gene data show CDR1 as SGHAT and CDR2 as FQNNGV. The CDR3 DNA is TGTGCCAGCAGCTTAGTGGGCGGCGGGGGATACTACAATGAGCAGTTCTTC. Protein sequence: CASSLVGGGGYYNEQFF.

The chain has TRBV29-1 and TRBJ1-1; no reliable D call. The CDR3 extends over 19 amino acids. V lost 4 bases and J 4 bases, leaving 31 bases between the germline ends. The germline gives CDR1 SQVTM, CDR2 ANQGSEA. The CDR3 here is CSVVIGRGIGVVGGTEAFF. Written as DNA, the CDR3 is TGCAGCGTTGTAATTGGGAGAGGGATCGGGGTAGTTGGAGGCACTGAAGCTTTCTTT. The complete variable domain, with remaining parts taken from reference TRBV29-1 and TRBJ1-1, reads SAVISQKPSRDICQRGTSLTIQCQVDSQVTMMFWYRQQPGQSLTLIATANQGSEATYESGFVIDKFPISRPNLTFSTLTVSNMSPEDSSIYLCSVVIGRGIGVVGGTEAFFGQGTRLTVV.

The genes are TRBV6-6 and TRBJ2-1; TRBD2 might be the D (7 bases). V lost 7 bases and J 7 bases, leaving 20 bases between the germline ends. The CDR3 has 15 amino acids. Germline loops: CDR1 MNHNY, CDR2 SVGAGI (reference sequence). Here the CDR3 DNA reads TGTGCCAGCAATGTGGAGGGGGGGAAAGGAAATGAGCAGTTCTTC. Amino acid sequence: CASNVEGGKGNEQFF.

The chain is built from TRBV10-2 and TRBJ1-1; weak D call: TRBD1 (6 bases). The V and J ends lost 4 bases and 2 bases respectively, with 8 bases between them. Germline assignment: CDR1 WSHSY and CDR2 SAAADI. CDR3 length: 13 residues. CDR3 in DNA: TGCGCCAGCAGTGTGGGGGCTAACACTGAAGCTTTCTTT. Translating it yields CASSVGANTEAFF.

The chain employs TRBV5-6 and TRBJ2-5; 8 bases agree with TRBD2. Unmatched junction bases numbered 2, after V lost 2 bases and J lost 2 bases. Per the germline V gene, CDR1 is SGHDT and CDR2 is YYEEEE. This CDR3 contains 14 residues. CDR3 sequence (DNA): TGTGCCAGCAGCTTCGGGACTAGGCAAGAGACCCAGTACTTC. Translation gives CASSFGTRQETQYF.

This clone came up once. V and J are TRBV18 and TRBJ1-2; D gene uncertain. V was shortened by 3 bases and J by 4 bases, with 3 bases between the two germline ends. This CDR3 is built from 11 residues. Germline assignment: CDR1 KGHSH and CDR2 LQKENI. In DNA form, the CDR3 reads TGTGCCAGCTCACCCGGCTATGGCTACACCTTC. Protein: CASSPGYGYTF.

The genes are TRBV29-1 and TRBJ2-5, with 7 bases aligning to TRBD2. V gave up 0 bases and J gave up 2 bases; unmatched junction bases: 9. Germline-derived CDR1 and CDR2 are SQVTM and ANQGSEA. The CDR3 is 16 amino acids. The CDR3 loop reads CSVEDPSGARQETQYF. The CDR3 nucleotides are TGCAGCGTTGAAGACCCCAGCGGGGCTAGACAAGAGACCCAGTACTTC.

The CDR3 DNA reads TGTGCCAGTAGTATAGATGGGGGCGCCGACGAGCAGTACTTC. Its translation is CASSIDGGADEQYF. J is TRBJ2-7 and V is TRBV19; D perhaps matches TRBD1 (6 bases). The CDR3 sequence is 14 residues long. The V end lost 0 bases, the J end lost 5 bases, and 11 bases lay between the germline ends. Germline V gene sequence: CDR1 LNHDA, CDR2 SQIVND (reference sequence).

V usage is TRBV6-5 and J usage is TRBJ1-2; D possibly corresponds to TRBD1 (5 bases). The germline V and J ends were trimmed by 4 bases and 2 bases, with 17 bases remaining between them. Germline V gives CDR1 MNHEY, CDR2 SVGAGI. CDR3 length: 16 amino acids. The CDR3 is CASSSSGGDTNYGYTF. The CDR3 coding sequence is TGTGCCAGCAGTTCGTCGGGGGGTGACACCAACTATGGCTACACCTTC.

The rearrangement links TRBV15 to TRBJ1-1; D is perhaps TRBD1 (6 bases). Trimming pared 8 bases from V and 5 bases from J, leaving 15 bases between. This CDR3 spans 13 amino acids. The germline V gene has CDR1 LNHNV and CDR2 YYDKDF (reference sequence). This CDR3 is CATQARGRTEAFF. CDR3 DNA: TGTGCCACCCAAGCCAGGGGCAGGACTGAAGCTTTCTTT.

V gene TRBV5-5 combines with J gene TRBJ2-1; no reliable D call. CDR3 length: 12 residues. The V end was cut by 2 bases, the J end by 9 bases, with 9 bases between. Germline assignment: CDR1 SGHKS and CDR2 YYEKEE (reference sequence). CDR3 bases: TGTGCCAGCAGCTTTGCAGATGGTGAGCAGTTCTTC. Protein product: CASSFADGEQFF. The variable domain in full, completed from reference TRBV5-5 and TRBJ2-1, reads DAGVTQSPTHLIKTRGQQVTLRCSPISGHKSVSWYQQVLGQGPQFIFQYYEKEERGRGNFPDRFSARQFPNYSSELNVNALLLGDSALYLCASSFADGEQFFGPGTRLTVL.

The count of this clone is one. The chain employs TRBV5-4 and TRBJ2-1, with 10 bases aligning to TRBD2. Germline V gives CDR1 SGHNT, CDR2 YYREEE (reference sequence). This CDR3 is 17 amino acids long. Trimming cost V 0 bases and J 1 base; bases outside gene matches: 4. DNA of the CDR3: TGTGCCAGCAGCTTGGCGGCTAGCGGGGGTTCCTACAATGAGCAGTTCTTC. It yields the protein CASSLAASGGSYNEQFF.

V usage is TRBV6-1 and J usage is TRBJ2-7; maybe TRBD2 (6 bases). V was clipped by 1 base and J by 1 base, with 8 bases between them. Germline lookup yields CDR1 MNHNS and CDR2 SASEGT. This CDR3 is 14 amino acids long. As DNA, the CDR3 is TGTGCCAGCAGTGAAGGGGGGGAGTCCTACGAGCAGTACTTC. The encoded protein is CASSEGGESYEQYF.